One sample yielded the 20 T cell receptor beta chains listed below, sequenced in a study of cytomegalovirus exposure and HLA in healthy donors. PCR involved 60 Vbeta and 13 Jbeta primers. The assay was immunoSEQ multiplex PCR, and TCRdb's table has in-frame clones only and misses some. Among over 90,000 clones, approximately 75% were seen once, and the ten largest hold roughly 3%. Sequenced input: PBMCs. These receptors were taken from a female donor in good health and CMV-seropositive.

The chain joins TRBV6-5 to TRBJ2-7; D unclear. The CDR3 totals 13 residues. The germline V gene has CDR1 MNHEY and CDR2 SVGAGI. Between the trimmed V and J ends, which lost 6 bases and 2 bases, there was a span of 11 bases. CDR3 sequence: CASSDDTAYEQYF. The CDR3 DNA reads TGTGCCAGCAGCGACGACACAGCCTACGAGCAGTACTTC.

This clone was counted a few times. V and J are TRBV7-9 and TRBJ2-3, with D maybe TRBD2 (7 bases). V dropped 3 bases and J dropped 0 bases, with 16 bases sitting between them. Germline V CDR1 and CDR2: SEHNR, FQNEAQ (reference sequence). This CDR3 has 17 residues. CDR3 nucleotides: TGTGCCAGCAGCTTTGGCGGGGGCACCCGAAGCACAGATACGCAGTATTTT. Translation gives CASSFGGGTRSTDTQYF.

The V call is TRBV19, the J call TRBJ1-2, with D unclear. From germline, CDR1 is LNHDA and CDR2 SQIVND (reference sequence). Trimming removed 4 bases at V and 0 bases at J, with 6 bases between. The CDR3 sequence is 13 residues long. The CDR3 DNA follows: TGTGCCAGTAGTACTAATGCTAACTATGGCTACACCTTC. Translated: CASSTNANYGYTF. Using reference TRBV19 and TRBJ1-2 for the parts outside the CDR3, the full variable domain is DGGITQSPKYLFRKEGQNVTLSCEQNLNHDAMYWYRQDPGQGLRLIYYSQIVNDFQKGDIAEGYSVSREKKESFPLTVTSAQKNPTAFYLCASSTNANYGYTFGSGTRLTVV.

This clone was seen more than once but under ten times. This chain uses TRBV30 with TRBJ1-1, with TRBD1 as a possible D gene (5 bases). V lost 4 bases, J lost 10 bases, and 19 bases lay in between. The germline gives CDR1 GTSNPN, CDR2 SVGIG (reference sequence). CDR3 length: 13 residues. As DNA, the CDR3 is TGTGCCTGGACCCTAGGTCAGGGAGGGGCAGCTTTCTTT. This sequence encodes CAWTLGQGGAAFF.

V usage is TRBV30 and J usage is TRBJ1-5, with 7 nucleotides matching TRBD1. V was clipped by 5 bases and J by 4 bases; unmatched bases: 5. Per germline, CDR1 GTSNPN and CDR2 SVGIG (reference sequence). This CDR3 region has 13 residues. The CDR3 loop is CAWDNRGNQPQHF. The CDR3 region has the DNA TGTGCCTGGGATAACAGGGGTAATCAGCCCCAGCATTTT.

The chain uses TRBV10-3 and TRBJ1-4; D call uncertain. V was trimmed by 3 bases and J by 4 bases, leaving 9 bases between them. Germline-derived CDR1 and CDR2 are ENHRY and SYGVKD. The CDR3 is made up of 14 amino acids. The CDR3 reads CAISDAANNEKLFF. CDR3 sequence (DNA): TGTGCCATCAGTGATGCGGCCAATAATGAAAAACTGTTTTTT.

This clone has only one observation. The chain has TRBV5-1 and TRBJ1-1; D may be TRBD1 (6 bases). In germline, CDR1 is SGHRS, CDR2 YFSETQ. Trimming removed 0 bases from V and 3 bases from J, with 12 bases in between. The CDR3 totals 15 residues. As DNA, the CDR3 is TGCGCCAGCAGCTTGGCGCGAGGGGGGGACACTGAAGCTTTCTTT. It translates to CASSLARGGDTEAFF.

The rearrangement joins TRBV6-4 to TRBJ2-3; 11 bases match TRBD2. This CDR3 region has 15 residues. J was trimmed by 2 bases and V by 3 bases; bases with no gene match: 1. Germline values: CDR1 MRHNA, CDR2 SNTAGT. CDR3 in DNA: TGTGCCAGCAGTGAGGGACTAGCGGACACAGATACGCAGTATTTT. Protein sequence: CASSEGLADTDTQYF.

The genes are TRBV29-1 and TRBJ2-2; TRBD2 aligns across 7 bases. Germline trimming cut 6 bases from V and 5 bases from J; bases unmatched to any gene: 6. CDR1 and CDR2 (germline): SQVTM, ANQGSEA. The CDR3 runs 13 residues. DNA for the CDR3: TGCAGCGTAGGCAGGGAGGGAACCGGGGAGCTGTTTTTT. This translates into CSVGREGTGELFF.

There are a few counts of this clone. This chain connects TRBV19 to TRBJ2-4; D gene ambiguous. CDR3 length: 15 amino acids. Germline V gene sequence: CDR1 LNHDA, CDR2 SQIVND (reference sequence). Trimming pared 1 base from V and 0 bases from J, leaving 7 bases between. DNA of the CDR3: TGTGCCAGTAGTATAGGGCCAGGAGCCAAAAACATTCAGTACTTC. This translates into CASSIGPGAKNIQYF.

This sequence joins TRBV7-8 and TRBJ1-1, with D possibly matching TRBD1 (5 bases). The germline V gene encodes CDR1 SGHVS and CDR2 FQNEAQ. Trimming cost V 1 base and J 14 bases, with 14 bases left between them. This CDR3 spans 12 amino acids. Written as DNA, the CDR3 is TGTGCCAGCAGCTTAGTTCAGGGAACGGGCTTCTTT. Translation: CASSLVQGTGFF.

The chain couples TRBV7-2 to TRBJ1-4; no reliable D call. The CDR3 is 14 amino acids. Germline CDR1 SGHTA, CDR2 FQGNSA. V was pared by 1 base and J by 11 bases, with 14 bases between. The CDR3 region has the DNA TGTGCCAGCAGCTTAGGGCAGGCGGGCGGGAAACTGTTTTTT. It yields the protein CASSLGQAGGKLFF. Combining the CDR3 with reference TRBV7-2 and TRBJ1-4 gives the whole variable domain GAGVSQSPSNKVTEKGKDVELRCDPISGHTALYWYRQSLGQGLEFLIYFQGNSAPDKSGLPSDRFSAERTGGSVSTLTIQRTQQEDSAVYLCASSLGQAGGKLFFGSGTQLSVL.

The CDR3 sequence: CASSSGQDQETQYF. CDR3 nucleotide sequence: TGTGCCAGCAGTTCGGGACAGGACCAAGAGACCCAGTACTTC. The chain combines TRBV28 with TRBJ2-5, with 8 positions matching TRBD1. The V and J ends lost 4 bases and 0 bases, in that order; junction bases with no gene match: 1. The V gene's germline CDR1 is MDHEN and CDR2 SYDVKM. The CDR3 is 14 residues long.

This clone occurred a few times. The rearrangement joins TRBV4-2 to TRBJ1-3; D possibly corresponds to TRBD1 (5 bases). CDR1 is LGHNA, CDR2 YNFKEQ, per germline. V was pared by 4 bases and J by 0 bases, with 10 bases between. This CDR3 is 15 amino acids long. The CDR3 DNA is TGTGCCAGCAGCCCCCAGGGAAACTCTGGAAACACCATATATTTT. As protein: CASSPQGNSGNTIYF.

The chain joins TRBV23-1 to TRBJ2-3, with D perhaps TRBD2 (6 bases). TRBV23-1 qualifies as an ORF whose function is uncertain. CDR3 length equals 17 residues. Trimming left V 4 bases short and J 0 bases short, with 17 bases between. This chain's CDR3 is CASSPPRDSTSTDTQYF. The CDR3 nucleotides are TGCGCCAGCAGTCCCCCTCGGGACTCAACTAGCACAGATACGCAGTATTTT.

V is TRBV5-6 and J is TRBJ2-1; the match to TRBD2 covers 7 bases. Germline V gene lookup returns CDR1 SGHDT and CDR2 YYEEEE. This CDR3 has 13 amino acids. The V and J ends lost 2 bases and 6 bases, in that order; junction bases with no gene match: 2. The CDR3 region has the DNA TGTGCCAGCAGCTTTCCGGGAGGCAATGAGCAGTTCTTC. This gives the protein CASSFPGGNEQFF.

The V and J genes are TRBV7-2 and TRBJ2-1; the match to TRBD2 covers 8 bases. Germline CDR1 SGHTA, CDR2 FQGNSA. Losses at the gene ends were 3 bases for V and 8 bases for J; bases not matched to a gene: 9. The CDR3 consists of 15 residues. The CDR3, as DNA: TGTGCCAGCAGCTTGCAGCGGGGGACGGGCGATGAGCAGTTCTTC. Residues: CASSLQRGTGDEQFF.

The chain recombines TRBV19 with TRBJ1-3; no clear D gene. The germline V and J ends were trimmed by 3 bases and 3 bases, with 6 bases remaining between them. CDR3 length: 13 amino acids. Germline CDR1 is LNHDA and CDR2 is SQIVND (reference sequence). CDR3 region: CASSIFFGNTIYF. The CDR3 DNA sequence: TGTGCCAGTAGTATCTTTTTTGGAAACACCATATATTTT.

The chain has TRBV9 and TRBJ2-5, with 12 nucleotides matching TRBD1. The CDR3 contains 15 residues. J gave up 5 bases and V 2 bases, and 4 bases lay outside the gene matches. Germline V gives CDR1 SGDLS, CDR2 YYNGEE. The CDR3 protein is CASSVGTGGEETQYF. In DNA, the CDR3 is TGTGCCAGCAGCGTGGGGACAGGGGGCGAGGAGACCCAGTACTTC.

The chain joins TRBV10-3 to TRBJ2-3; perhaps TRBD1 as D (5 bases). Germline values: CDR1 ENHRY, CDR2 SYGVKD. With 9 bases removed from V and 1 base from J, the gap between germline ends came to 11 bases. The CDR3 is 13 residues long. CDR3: CAIGVFGTDTQYF. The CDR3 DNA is TGTGCCATAGGGGTTTTTGGCACAGATACGCAGTATTTT.